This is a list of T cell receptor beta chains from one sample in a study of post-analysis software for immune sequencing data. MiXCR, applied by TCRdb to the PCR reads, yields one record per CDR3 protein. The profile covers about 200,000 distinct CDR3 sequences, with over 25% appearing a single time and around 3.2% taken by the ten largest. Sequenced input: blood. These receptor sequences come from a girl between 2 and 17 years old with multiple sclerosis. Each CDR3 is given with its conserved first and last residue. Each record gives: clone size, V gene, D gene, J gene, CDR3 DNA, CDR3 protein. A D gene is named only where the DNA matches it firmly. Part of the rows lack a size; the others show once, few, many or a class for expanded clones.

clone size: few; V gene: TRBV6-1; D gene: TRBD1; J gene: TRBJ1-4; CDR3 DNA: TGTGCCAGCAGAGACCGACAGGGAAGAGATGAAAAACTGTTTTTT; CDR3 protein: CASRDRQGRDEKLFF
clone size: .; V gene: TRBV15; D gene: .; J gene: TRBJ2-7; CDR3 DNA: TGTGCCACCAGTCCTCAGGGACGGGGAAGATACGAGCAGTACTTC; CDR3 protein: CATSPQGRGRYEQYF
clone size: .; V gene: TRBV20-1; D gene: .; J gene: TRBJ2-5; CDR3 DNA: TGCAGTGCTAGTTCAGGCGGGGCAGGGGTCAATGAGCAGTACTTC; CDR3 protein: CSASSGGAGVNEQYF
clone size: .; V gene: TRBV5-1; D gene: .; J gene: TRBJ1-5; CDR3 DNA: TGCGCCAGCAGCCCAACAGGGATGAATCAGCCCCAGCATTTT; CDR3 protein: CASSPTGMNQPQHF
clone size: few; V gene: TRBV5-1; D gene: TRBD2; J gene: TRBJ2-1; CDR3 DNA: TGCGCCAGCAGCTTCTGCGACAGGTGGGCTAGCGGGAGATGGGGGAAGCAGTTCTTC; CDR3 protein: CASSFCDRWASGRWGKQFF
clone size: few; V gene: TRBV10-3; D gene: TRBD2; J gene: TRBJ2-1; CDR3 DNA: TGTGCCAGCACCGGGACTAGCGCCTTATTGCAGTTCTTC; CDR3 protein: CASTGTSALLQFF
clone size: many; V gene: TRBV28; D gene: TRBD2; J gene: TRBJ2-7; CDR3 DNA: TGTGCCAGCAGTTCGGGACTAGCGGGAGGGCAGGGCTACGAGCAGTACTTC; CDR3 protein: CASSSGLAGGQGYEQYF
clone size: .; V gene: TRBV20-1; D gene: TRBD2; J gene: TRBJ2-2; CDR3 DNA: TGCAGTGCTAGACCTAGCGGGAGGGCCCGAACCGGGGAGCTGTTTTTT; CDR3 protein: CSARPSGRARTGELFF
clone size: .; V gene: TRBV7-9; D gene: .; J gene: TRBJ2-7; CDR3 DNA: TGTGCCAGCAGCCAGGACAGCTACAATGAGCAGTACTTC; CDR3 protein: CASSQDSYNEQYF
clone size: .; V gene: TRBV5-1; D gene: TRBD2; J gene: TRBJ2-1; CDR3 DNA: TGCGCCAGCAGCATCCGACTAGCGGGAGATAGGGATGAGCAGTTCTTC; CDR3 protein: CASSIRLAGDRDEQFF